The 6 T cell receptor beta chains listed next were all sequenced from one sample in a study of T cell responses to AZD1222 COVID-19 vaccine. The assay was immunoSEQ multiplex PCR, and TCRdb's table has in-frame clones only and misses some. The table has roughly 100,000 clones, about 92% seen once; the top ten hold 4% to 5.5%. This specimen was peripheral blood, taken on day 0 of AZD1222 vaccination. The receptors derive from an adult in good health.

The CDR3 DNA reads TGCGCCAGCAGCCCGGGACAGGGAGGTTCACCCCTCCACTTT. Translation: CASSPGQGGSPLHF. This rearrangement joins TRBV4-1 to TRBJ1-6; 9 nucleotides align to TRBD1. The germline V gene has CDR1 MGHRA and CDR2 YSYEKL. The J segment lost 9 bases and the V segment lost 4 bases, leaving 4 bases of the junction unmatched. CDR3 length: 14 amino acids.

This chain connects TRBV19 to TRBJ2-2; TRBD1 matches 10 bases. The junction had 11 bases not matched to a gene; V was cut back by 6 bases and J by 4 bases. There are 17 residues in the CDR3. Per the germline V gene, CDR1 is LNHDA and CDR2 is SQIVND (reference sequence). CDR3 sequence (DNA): TGTGCCAGTAGACCACGAGAGGGACAGGGGACCACCGGGGAGCTGTTTTTT. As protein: CASRPREGQGTTGELFF.

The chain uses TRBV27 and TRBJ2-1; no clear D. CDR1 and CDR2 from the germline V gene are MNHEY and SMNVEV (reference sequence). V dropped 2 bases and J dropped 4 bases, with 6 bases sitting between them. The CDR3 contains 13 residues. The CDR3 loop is CASSLAQYNEQFF. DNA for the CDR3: TGTGCCAGCAGTTTAGCCCAATACAATGAGCAGTTCTTC.

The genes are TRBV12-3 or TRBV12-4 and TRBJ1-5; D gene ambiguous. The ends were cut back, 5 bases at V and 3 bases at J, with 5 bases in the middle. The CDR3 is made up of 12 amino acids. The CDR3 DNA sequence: TGTGCCAGCAGTGTCAACAATCAGCCCCAGCATTTT. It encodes CASSVNNQPQHF.

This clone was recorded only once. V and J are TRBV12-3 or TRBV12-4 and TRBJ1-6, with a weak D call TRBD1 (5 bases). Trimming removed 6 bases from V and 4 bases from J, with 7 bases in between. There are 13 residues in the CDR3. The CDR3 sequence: CASREGYNSPLHF. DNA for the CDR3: TGTGCCAGCAGGGAGGGGTATAATTCACCCCTCCACTTT.

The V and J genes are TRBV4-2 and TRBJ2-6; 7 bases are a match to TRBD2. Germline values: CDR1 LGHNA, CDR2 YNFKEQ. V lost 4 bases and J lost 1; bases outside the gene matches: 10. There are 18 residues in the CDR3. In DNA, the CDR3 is TGTGCCAGCAGCCTCAGCGGGGATAGACGGTCTGGGGCCAACGTCCTGACTTTC. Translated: CASSLSGDRRSGANVLTF.